This section outlines one TCR beta chain sequence together with its context. This sample is drawn from a study of OX40 agonist ivuxolimab in advanced cancers. The V and J ends lost 2 bases and 4 bases, in that order; junction bases with no gene match: 10. The CDR3 runs to 16 residues. Germline assignment: CDR1 MGHDK and CDR2 SYGVNS. Clones were sequenced by immunoSEQ multiplex PCR, and TCRdb holds only the in-frame ones, with some missing. The repertoire holds 65,000 to 75,000 clones, 92% seen once, with over 0.35% in the top ten. The material was CD4+ or CD8+ T cells sorted from blood, obtained in a trial of the OX40 agonist ivuxolimab. This sequence was found in an adult with an advanced solid tumor such as melanoma, head and neck, liver or kidney cancer. V is TRBV25-1 and J is TRBJ1-1, with 7 nucleotides matching TRBD1. The CDR3 loop is CASSEGTGARLTEAFF. Here the CDR3 DNA reads TGTGCCAGCAGTGAAGGAACAGGGGCCCGGCTCACTGAAGCTTTCTTT.